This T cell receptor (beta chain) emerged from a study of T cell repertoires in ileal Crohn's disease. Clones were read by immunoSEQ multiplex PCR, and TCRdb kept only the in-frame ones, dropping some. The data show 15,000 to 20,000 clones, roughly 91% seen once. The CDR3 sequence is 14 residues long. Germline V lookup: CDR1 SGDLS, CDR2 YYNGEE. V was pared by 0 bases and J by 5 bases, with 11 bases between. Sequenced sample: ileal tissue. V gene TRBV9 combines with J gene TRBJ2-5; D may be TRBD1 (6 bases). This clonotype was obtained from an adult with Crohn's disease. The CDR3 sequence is CASSVGGGRETQYF. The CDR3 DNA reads TGTGCCAGCAGCGTAGGTGGGGGCCGGGAGACCCAGTACTTC.